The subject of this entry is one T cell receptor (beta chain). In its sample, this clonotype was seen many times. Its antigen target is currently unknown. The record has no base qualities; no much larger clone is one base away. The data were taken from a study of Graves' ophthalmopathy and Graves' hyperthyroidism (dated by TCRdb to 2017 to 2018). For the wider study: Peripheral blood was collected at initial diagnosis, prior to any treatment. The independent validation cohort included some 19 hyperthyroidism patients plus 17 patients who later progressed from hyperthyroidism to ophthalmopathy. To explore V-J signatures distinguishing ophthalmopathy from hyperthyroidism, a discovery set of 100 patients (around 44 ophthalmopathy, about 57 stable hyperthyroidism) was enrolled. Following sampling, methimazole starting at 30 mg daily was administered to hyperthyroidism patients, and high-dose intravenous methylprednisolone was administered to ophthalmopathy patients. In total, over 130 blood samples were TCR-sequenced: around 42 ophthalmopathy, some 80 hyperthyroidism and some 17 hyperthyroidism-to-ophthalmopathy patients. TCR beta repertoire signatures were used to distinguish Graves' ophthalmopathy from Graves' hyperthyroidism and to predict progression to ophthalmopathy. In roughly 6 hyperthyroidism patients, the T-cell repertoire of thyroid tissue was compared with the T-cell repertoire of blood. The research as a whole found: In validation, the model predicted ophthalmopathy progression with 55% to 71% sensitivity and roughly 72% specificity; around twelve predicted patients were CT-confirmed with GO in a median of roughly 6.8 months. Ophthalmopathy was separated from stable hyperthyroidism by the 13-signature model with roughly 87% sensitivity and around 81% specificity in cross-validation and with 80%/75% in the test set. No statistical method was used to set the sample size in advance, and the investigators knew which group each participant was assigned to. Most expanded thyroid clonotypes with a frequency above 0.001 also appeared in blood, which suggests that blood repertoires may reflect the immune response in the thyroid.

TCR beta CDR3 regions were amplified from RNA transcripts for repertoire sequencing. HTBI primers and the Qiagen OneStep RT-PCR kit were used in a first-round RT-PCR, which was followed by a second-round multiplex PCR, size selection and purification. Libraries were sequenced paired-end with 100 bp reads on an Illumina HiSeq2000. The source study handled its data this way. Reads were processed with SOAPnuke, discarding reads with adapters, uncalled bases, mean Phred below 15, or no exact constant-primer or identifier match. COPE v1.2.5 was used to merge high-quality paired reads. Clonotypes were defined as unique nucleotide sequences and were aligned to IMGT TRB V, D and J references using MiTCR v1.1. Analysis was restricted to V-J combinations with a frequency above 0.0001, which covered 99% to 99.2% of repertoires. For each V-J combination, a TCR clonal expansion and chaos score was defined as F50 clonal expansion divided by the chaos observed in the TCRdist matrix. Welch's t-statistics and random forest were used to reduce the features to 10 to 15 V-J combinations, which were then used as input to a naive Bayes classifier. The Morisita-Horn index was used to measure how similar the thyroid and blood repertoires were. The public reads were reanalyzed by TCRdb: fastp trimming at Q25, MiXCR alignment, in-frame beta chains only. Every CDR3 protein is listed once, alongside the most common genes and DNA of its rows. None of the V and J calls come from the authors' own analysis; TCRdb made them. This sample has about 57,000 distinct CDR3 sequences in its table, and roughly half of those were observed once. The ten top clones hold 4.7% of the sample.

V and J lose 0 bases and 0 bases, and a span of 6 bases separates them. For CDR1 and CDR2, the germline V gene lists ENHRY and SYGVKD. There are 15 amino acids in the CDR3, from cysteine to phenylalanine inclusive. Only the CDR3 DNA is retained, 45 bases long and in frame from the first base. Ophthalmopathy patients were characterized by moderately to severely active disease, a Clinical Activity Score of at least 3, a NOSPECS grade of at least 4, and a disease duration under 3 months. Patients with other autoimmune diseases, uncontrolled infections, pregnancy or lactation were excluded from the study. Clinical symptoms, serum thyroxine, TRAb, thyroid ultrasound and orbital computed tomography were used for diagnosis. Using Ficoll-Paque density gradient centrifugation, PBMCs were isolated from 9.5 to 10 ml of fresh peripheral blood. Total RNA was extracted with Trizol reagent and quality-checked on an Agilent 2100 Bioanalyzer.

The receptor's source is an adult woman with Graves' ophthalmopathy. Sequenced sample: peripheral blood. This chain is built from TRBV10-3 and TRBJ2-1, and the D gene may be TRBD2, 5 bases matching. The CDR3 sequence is CAISESGSSYNEQFF. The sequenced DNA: TGTGCCATCAGTGAGTCGGGGAGCTCCTACAATGAGCAGTTCTTC.